A selection of T cell receptor beta chains follows, all from one sample in a study of beta chain features in type 1 diabetes. Repertoires were generated with immunoSEQ multiplex PCR, while TCRdb's copy carries only in-frame clones and drops some. In the table there are 900,000 or so clones, roughly a sixth of which are singletons. The specimen sequenced was naive CD4+ T cells from blood. The receptors shown here come from a woman younger than 35 in good health. CDR3s include the opening cysteine and the closing phenylalanine or tryptophan. A D gene is named only where the DNA matches it firmly. Clone size appears in some rows only: once, few, many, or a class for an expanded clone.

CDR3 protein,CDR3 DNA,D gene,clone size,V gene,J gene
CASSPLPTGEQYF,TGTGCCAGCTCACCCCTCCCGACAGGCGAGCAGTACTTC,.,.,TRBV18,TRBJ2-7
CASSSGGLAVQETQYF,TGTGCCAGCAGTTCCGGGGGACTAGCGGTTCAAGAGACCCAGTACTTC,TRBD2,few,TRBV28,TRBJ2-5
CASSFTGTGGPYEQYF,TGTGCCAGCAGCTTCACCGGGACAGGGGGCCCCTACGAGCAGTACTTC,TRBD1,.,TRBV7-2,TRBJ2-7
CATRRDRVGFGSGELFF,TGTGCCACCCGCCGGGACAGGGTAGGATTCGGCTCCGGGGAGCTGTTTTTT,TRBD1,few,TRBV19,TRBJ2-2
CASSERAGGFFEQFF,TGTGCCAGCAGTGAGAGGGCAGGGGGCTTTTTTGAGCAGTTCTTC,TRBD1,.,TRBV2,TRBJ2-1
CASSLDGTETQYF,TGTGCCAGCAGTTTAGACGGGACGGAGACCCAGTACTTC,.,.,TRBV28,TRBJ2-5
CASSAGLAWGTGELFF,TGTGCCAGCAGCGCCGGACTAGCCTGGGGCACCGGGGAGCTGTTTTTT,TRBD2,.,TRBV9,TRBJ2-2
CAASSGANVLTF,TGTGCCGCCTCCTCTGGGGCCAACGTCCTGACTTTC,.,few,TRBV10-3,TRBJ2-6
CASSLRGTEQFF,TGTGCCAGCAGCTTAAGGGGGACTGAGCAGTTCTTC,.,few,TRBV11-3,TRBJ2-1
CASSHGTAKETQYF,TGTGCCAGCAGCCACGGGACAGCTAAAGAGACCCAGTACTTC,TRBD1,.,TRBV28,TRBJ2-5
CASSIPRDNEQFF,TGTGCCAGCAGCATCCCTAGGGACAATGAGCAGTTCTTC,.,few,TRBV5-4,TRBJ2-1
CASGGTGAYEQYF,TGTGCCAGTGGGGGTACAGGGGCCTACGAGCAGTACTTC,TRBD1,.,TRBV19,TRBJ2-7
CASGLTGTSYNEQFF,TGTGCTAGTGGTTTGACCGGGACTAGCTACAATGAGCAGTTCTTC,TRBD2,few,TRBV12-5,TRBJ2-1
CASSPGGSGTQETQYF,TGCGCCAGCAGCCCCGGTGGTAGCGGGACCCAAGAGACCCAGTACTTC,TRBD2,few,TRBV5-1,TRBJ2-5
CASSLGQGVVYEQYF,TGTGCCAGCAGCTTAGGACAGGGGGTAGTCTACGAGCAGTACTTC,TRBD1,few,TRBV7-2,TRBJ2-7
CASSLAASFGTQYF,TGTGCCAGCAGCTTAGCGGCTAGCTTCGGGACCCAGTACTTC,.,.,TRBV7-9,TRBJ2-5
CASRSPVANTEAFF,TGCGCCAGCAGGTCCCCGGTGGCGAACACTGAAGCTTTCTTT,.,.,TRBV4-1,TRBJ1-1
CASSASASGSDEQYF,TGTGCCAGCAGCGCCTCGGCTAGCGGGAGCGACGAGCAGTACTTC,TRBD2,.,TRBV9,TRBJ2-7
CASSPTGQGKHEQYF,TGTGCCAGCTCACCTACGGGACAGGGGAAGCACGAGCAGTACTTC,TRBD1,.,TRBV18,TRBJ2-7
CASSQPDRNEKLFF,TGCGCCAGCAGCCAACCGGACAGAAATGAAAAACTGTTTTTT,.,.,TRBV4-3,TRBJ1-4
CASSPTNPSPGTQYF,TGTGCCAGCTCACCAACAAACCCTTCCCCAGGCACGCAGTATTTT,.,.,TRBV18,TRBJ2-3
CASSQDRSVRNEQFF,TGTGCCAGCAGCCAAGATCGATCGGTACGCAATGAGCAGTTCTTC,.,.,TRBV4-2,TRBJ2-1
CASSEGYTEAFF,TGTGCCAGCAGTGAAGGTTACACTGAAGCTTTCTTT,.,.,TRBV2,TRBJ1-1
CASSFIGQGMDEQFF,TGTGCCAGCAGCTTCATCGGGCAGGGCATGGATGAGCAGTTCTTC,.,.,TRBV11-2,TRBJ2-1
CASSTGTGEQPQHF,TGCGCCAGCTCAACCGGGACAGGGGAGCAGCCCCAGCATTTT,TRBD1,.,TRBV5-1,TRBJ1-5
CATSRLQGTPPYEQYF,TGTGCCACCAGCAGACTACAGGGGACCCCTCCCTACGAGCAGTACTTC,TRBD1,few,TRBV15,TRBJ2-7
CASSLMAGSPYEQYF,TGTGCCAGCAGCTTAATGGCGGGGAGCCCCTACGAGCAGTACTTC,.,few,TRBV5-4,TRBJ2-7
CASRTSGANVLTF,TGTGCCAGCAGGACCTCTGGGGCCAACGTCCTGACTTTC,.,few,TRBV2,TRBJ2-6
CASSPGQGYEKLFF,TGTGCCAGCAGCCCGGGACAGGGGTATGAAAAACTGTTTTTT,TRBD1,.,TRBV2,TRBJ1-4
CASSLVADTQYF,TGTGCCAGCAGCTTAGTTGCGGATACGCAGTATTTT,.,few,TRBV7-9,TRBJ2-3
CASSKGTSGSNEQFF,TGTGCCAGTAGTAAAGGGACTAGCGGGAGTAATGAGCAGTTCTTC,TRBD2,few,TRBV19,TRBJ2-1
CASSLGDRENQPQHF,TGTGCCAGCAGTTTAGGGGACAGGGAAAATCAGCCCCAGCATTTT,TRBD1,.,TRBV28,TRBJ1-5
CASSAGFTDTQYF,TGTGCCAGTAGTGCGGGGTTCACAGATACGCAGTATTTT,.,few,TRBV19,TRBJ2-3
CSAKTSGRPTDTQYF,TGCAGCGCCAAGACTAGCGGTCGACCCACAGATACGCAGTATTTT,TRBD2,.,TRBV29-1,TRBJ2-3
CASSPRLLAGGNNEQFF,TGTGCCAGCAGCCCCCGCCTACTAGCGGGAGGGAACAATGAGCAGTTCTTC,TRBD2,.,TRBV7-9,TRBJ2-1
CASSPHRVQGQLAKNIQYF,TGTGCCAGCAGCCCCCACCGGGTGCAGGGTCAACTAGCCAAAAACATTCAGTACTTC,.,few,TRBV21-1,TRBJ2-4
CASSLGGTGGRVEAFF,TGTGCCAGCAGTTTAGGAGGGACAGGGGGTAGGGTTGAAGCTTTCTTT,TRBD1,.,TRBV28,TRBJ1-1
CASSVSSGANVLTF,TGTGCCAGCAGCGTTAGCTCTGGGGCCAACGTCCTGACTTTC,.,.,TRBV9,TRBJ2-6
CASSLPTSGRNEQYF,TGTGCCAGCAGTCTACCCACTAGCGGGAGGAACGAGCAGTACTTC,TRBD2,.,TRBV7-9,TRBJ2-7
CASSSAGTGAYEQYF,TGTGCCAGCAGTTCCGCCGGGACAGGGGCCTACGAGCAGTACTTC,TRBD1,.,TRBV28,TRBJ2-7
CASSSQGWGYEKLFF,TGTGCCAGCAGTTCTCAGGGGTGGGGATATGAAAAACTGTTTTTT,.,few,TRBV28,TRBJ1-4
CASSESGRSYEQYF,TGTGCCAGCAGTGAGAGCGGACGGTCCTACGAGCAGTACTTC,.,few,TRBV25-1,TRBJ2-7